This TCR beta chain was observed in a study of cytomegalovirus exposure and HLA in healthy donors. General study findings and limits: TCR association rates varied by HLA locus in a later analysis, with DRB1 highest and HLA-C lowest.

This PCR relied on a set of 60 Vbeta primers and 13 Jbeta primers. Sequenced by immunoSEQ multiplex PCR; TCRdb stores in-frame clones only, minus some. The sample consists of roughly 200,000 clones, roughly 85% of them appearing once. The CDR3 extends over 15 amino acids. V lost 6 bases and J lost 0; bases outside the gene matches: 5. The V gene's germline CDR1 is LNHDA and CDR2 SQIVND (reference sequence). In regard to this clone: Its antigen is still unknown.

The source of this sequence is a woman aged 25 to 39 in good health and CMV-seropositive. The J gene is TRBJ1-5, the V gene TRBV19; 7 bases fit TRBD1. Sequences were obtained from PBMCs. CDR3 sequence: CASSSTGASNQPQHF. The DNA for the CDR3 is TGTGCCAGTAGCTCAACAGGGGCTAGCAATCAGCCCCAGCATTTT.